This T cell receptor (beta chain) emerged from a study of blood T cell repertoires in COVID-19. Study-level information: Researchers got acute and convalescent COVID-19 samples from the United States, Italy and Spain.

The method was immunoSEQ multiplex PCR; TCRdb's version includes in-frame clones alone and lacks a portion of them. The top ten clones hold 16% of a sample with some 100,000 clones, about 80% of them seen once. This clone appeared a single time. CDR3 length: 12 residues. Germline V gene lookup returns CDR1 ENHRY and CDR2 SYGVKD. V dropped 6 bases and J dropped 5; count of bases not matched to a gene: 3. The chain couples TRBV10-3 to TRBJ2-7; TRBD1 aligns across 8 bases. The sequenced sample consisted of peripheral blood. The clonotype comes from a human donor in a cohort sampled during active COVID-19. The CDR3 coding sequence is TGTGCCATCAGAAAGACAGGGGACGAGCAGTACTTC. This codes for CAIRKTGDEQYF.